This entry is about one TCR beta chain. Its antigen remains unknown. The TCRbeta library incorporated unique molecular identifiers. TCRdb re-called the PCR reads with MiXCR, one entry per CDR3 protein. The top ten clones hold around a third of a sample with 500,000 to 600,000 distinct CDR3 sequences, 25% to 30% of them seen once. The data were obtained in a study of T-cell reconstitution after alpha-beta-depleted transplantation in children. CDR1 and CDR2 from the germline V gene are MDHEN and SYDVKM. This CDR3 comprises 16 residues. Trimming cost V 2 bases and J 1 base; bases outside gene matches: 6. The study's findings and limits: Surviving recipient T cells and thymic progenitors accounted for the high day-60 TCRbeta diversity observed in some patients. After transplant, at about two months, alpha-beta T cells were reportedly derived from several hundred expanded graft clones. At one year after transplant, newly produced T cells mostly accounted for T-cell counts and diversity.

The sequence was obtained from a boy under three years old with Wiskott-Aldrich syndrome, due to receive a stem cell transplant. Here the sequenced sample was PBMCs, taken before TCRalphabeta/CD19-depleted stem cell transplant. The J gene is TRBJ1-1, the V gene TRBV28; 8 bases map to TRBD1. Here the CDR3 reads CASSLIQGAGNTEAFF. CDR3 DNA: TGTGCCAGCAGTTTAATCCAGGGGGCGGGGAACACTGAAGCTTTCTTT.